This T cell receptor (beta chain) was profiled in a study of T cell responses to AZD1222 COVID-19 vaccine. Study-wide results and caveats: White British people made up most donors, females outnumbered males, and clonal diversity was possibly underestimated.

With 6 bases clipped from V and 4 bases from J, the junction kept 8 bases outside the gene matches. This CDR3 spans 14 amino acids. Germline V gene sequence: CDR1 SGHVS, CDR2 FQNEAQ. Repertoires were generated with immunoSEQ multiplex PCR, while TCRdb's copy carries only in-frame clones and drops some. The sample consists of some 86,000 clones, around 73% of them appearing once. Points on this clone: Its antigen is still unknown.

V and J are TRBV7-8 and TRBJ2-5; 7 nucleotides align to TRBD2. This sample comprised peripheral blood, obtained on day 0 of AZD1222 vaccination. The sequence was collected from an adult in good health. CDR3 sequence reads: CASRYWGRGETQYF. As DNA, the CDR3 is TGTGCCAGCAGATATTGGGGGAGGGGAGAGACCCAGTACTTC.